These T cell receptor beta chains were read from a single sample in a study of CD8 T cells in ankylosing spondylitis. TCRdb analysed the 5' RACE reads with MiXCR anew, one entry per CDR3 protein. This sample has approximately 250,000 distinct CDR3 sequences, with approximately 10% found just once. Material for sequencing was blood, either unsorted or a sorted T cell fraction (not recorded which). The receptor source for this set is a male donor with ankylosing spondylitis or in good health (not recorded which). Each CDR3 is given with its conserved first and last residue. D genes are given only for firm matches.

>TRBV27|-|TRBJ2-3
CASSLEVDPYTDTQYF
>TRBV7-9|-|TRBJ2-1
CASSLGLWEFF
>TRBV20-1|-|TRBJ1-1
CSAPGGGDTEAFF
>TRBV18|TRBD2|TRBJ2-2
CASSPPMTSGRRSTGELFF
>TRBV12-3/TRBV12-4|-|TRBJ1-1
CASRGLNTEAFF
>TRBV4-1|TRBD1|TRBJ1-2
CASSQVLTGGYGYTF
>TRBV4-1|TRBD2|TRBJ2-2
CASSIAGANTGELFF
>TRBV11-1|TRBD1|TRBJ2-6
CASSSGQGTLSGANVLTF
>TRBV9|TRBD1|TRBJ1-1
CASIPGTGSSAITEAFF
>TRBV12-3/TRBV12-4|TRBD1|TRBJ2-7
CASSTLDRGFPEQYF
>TRBV5-1|TRBD1|TRBJ1-4
CASSYQTGKSEKLFF
>TRBV20-1|-|TRBJ1-1
CSVQTGANTEAFF
>TRBV9|TRBD1|TRBJ1-6
CASRDRGRNSPLHF
>TRBV7-7|TRBD1|TRBJ2-2
CASTADRAEVGELFF
>TRBV6-1|-|TRBJ1-4
CASSPERRAEKLFF
>TRBV15|TRBD2|TRBJ2-3
CATSRARTSGGAQYF
>TRBV20-1|TRBD1|TRBJ1-1
CSAGDRATEAFF
>TRBV30|-|TRBJ1-6
CAWSGGRYNSPLHF
>TRBV29-1|-|TRBJ2-4
CSVAPGEGNIQYF
>TRBV20-1|-|TRBJ2-1
CSASSVNNEQFF
>TRBV6-2/TRBV6-3|TRBD2|TRBJ2-1
CATSAGDYNEQFF
>TRBV18|-|TRBJ1-1
CASSPGIEGTEAFF
>TRBV12-3/TRBV12-4|-|TRBJ2-2
CASSAFDTGELFF
>TRBV11-2|TRBD1|TRBJ2-5
CASSSERDRVRTQYF
>TRBV4-1|-|TRBJ2-2
CASSQGELNTGELFF
>TRBV2|TRBD2|TRBJ2-5
CASSEESGRRGETQYF
>TRBV25-1|-|TRBJ2-2
CASSEQMAGELFF
>TRBV10-3|-|TRBJ1-5
CATRPGSNQPQHF
>TRBV20-1|-|TRBJ2-7
CSARLAYEQYF
>TRBV2|-|TRBJ1-1
CASSLPRGEAFF
>TRBV7-6|TRBD1|TRBJ2-7
CASSSQTGNEQYF
>TRBV20-1|-|TRBJ1-1
CSARLSQGRGGTEAFF
>TRBV20-1|TRBD2|TRBJ2-1
CSARDSGGRIDEQFF
>TRBV12-3/TRBV12-4|-|TRBJ2-2
CASSRIQGGELFF
>TRBV10-2|-|TRBJ2-7
CASSEAGNSYEQYF
>TRBV6-1|-|TRBJ1-1
CTSSGEGGDTEAFF
>TRBV20-1|-|TRBJ1-1
CSASRGLNTEAFF
>TRBV9|TRBD2|TRBJ2-3
CASSVLAGGPDTQYF
>TRBV6-1|-|TRBJ2-2
CASSERGQPLNTGELFF
>TRBV11-3|-|TRBJ2-7
CASSLQSSCEQYF
>TRBV30|-|TRBJ1-3
CAWSRDTIYF
>TRBV20-1|TRBD2|TRBJ2-1
CSAKQWTSGSHNEQFF
>TRBV5-1|-|TRBJ1-1
CASSLDQGSTEAFF
>TRBV6-2/TRBV6-3|-|TRBJ1-2
CASSYSRGRQGPARGYGYTF
>TRBV5-1|-|TRBJ1-2
CASRRGRDDYGYTF
>TRBV27|TRBD1|TRBJ2-7
CASSPRAGGAWNEQYF
>TRBV12-3/TRBV12-4|-|TRBJ2-1
CASSPGTSRVAFF
>TRBV10-1|-|TRBJ2-5
CASSGGGLGEETQYF
>TRBV7-2|-|TRBJ2-7
CASSLDGGLNYEQYF
>TRBV30|-|TRBJ2-2
CAWGSIAGELFF
>TRBV6-2/TRBV6-3|-|TRBJ2-5
CASSYSGRAEFGGETQYF
>TRBV4-1|-|TRBJ1-6
CASSQETLRSSPLHF
>TRBV6-1|-|TRBJ2-7
CASRERTMGGDPKIQQYF
>TRBV5-1|-|TRBJ2-7
CASTKGPETSSYEQYF
>TRBV18|-|TRBJ2-3
CASSPPSTRGDTQYF
>TRBV5-1|TRBD2|TRBJ2-1
CASTRMASGWTEQFF
>TRBV15|-|TRBJ2-1
CATSIEGRWNNEQFF